The rows below give T cell receptor beta chains drawn from one sample of a study of blood T cell repertoires in COVID-19. Using immunoSEQ multiplex PCR, the repertoire was profiled, and TCRdb retains in-frame clones only, with some absent. This table has 53,000 or so clones, about 81% appearing once. The sample was peripheral blood. The receptors shown here come from a man aged 70-80 years with active COVID-19. Each CDR3 is given with its conserved first and last residue. The D gene is left open where the match is weak. Part of the rows lack a size; the others show once, few, many or a class for expanded clones.

len	d_gene	abundance	v_gene	j_gene	CDR3nt	CDR3aa
13	-	-	TRBV9	TRBJ1-1	TGTGCCAGCAGCGTTTCGAGGAACACTGAAGCTTTCTTT	CASSVSRNTEAFF
16	-	-	TRBV19	TRBJ1-4	TGTGCCAGTAGTGCCCGCGGGGGAGCAACTAATGAAAAACTGTTTTTT	CASSARGGATNEKLFF
14	TRBD2	once	TRBV19	TRBJ2-7	TGTGCCAGTAGTGAGACGGGAGGACCCCCCAGGCAGTACTTC	CASSETGGPPRQYF
14	-	few	TRBV6-2/TRBV6-3	TRBJ2-7	TGTGCCAGCAGTTACAGGATGGAGATATACGAGCAGTACTTC	CASSYRMEIYEQYF
16	TRBD2	-	TRBV18	TRBJ2-7	TGTGCCAGCTCACGGGATAATGGAGCGGGAGGCTACGAGCAGTACTTC	CASSRDNGAGGYEQYF
14	-	-	TRBV7-3	TRBJ2-2	TGTGCCAGCAGCTTACTCAGGGCTAACGGGGAGCTGTTTTTT	CASSLLRANGELFF
18	TRBD2	-	TRBV9	TRBJ2-3	TGTGCCAGCAGCGTAGGGCTAGCGGAGTCCTCTAGCACAGATACGCAGTATTTT	CASSVGLAESSSTDTQYF
11	-	-	TRBV20-1	TRBJ2-1	TGCAGTGCTAGCTGGCTTAATGAGCAGTTCTTC	CSASWLNEQFF
15	TRBD2	-	TRBV6-5	TRBJ2-3	TGTGCCAGCAGTTTTAGCGGGAGGAGCACAGATACGCAGTATTTT	CASSFSGRSTDTQYF
13	TRBD1	-	TRBV7-9	TRBJ1-1	TGTGCCAGCAGCTCACAGGGGGGCACTGAAGCTTTCTTT	CASSSQGGTEAFF
17	TRBD1	-	TRBV19	TRBJ2-1	TGTGCCAGTAGTATCTCCTCAGGGGGTAGCTCCTACAATGAGCAGTTCTTC	CASSISSGGSSYNEQFF
13	-	-	TRBV5-6	TRBJ2-7	TGTGCCAGCAGCTTGGTAGGGGTCTACGAGCAGTACTTC	CASSLVGVYEQYF
12	TRBD1	-	TRBV12-3/TRBV12-4	TRBJ2-7	TGTGCCAGCAGCTCCTACAGGGGCGTTCAGTACTTC	CASSSYRGVQYF
16	TRBD2	once	TRBV7-2	TRBJ2-1	TGTGCCAGCAGCAGAGACCGGACTAGCGGCTACAATGAGCAGTTCTTC	CASSRDRTSGYNEQFF
16	-	-	TRBV5-5	TRBJ1-4	TGTGCCAGCAGCCTCGGGGCAGGGGCAACTAATGAAAAACTGTTTTTT	CASSLGAGATNEKLFF
15	TRBD2	once	TRBV2	TRBJ2-1	TGTGCCAGCAGGGGGGGACTAGCGGGATTCTATGAGCAGTTCTTC	CASRGGLAGFYEQFF
15	-	many	TRBV28	TRBJ1-1	TGTGCCAGCAGAAAAACAGGTTTAATGAACACTGAAGCTTTCTTT	CASRKTGLMNTEAFF
16	TRBD2	-	TRBV7-2	TRBJ2-3	TGTGCCAGCAGCGGGGGGCCAGCGGGAGGTAGTATGGCGCAGTATTTT	CASSGGPAGGSMAQYF
15	-	-	TRBV7-8	TRBJ1-1	TGTGCCAGCAGCTTACCAGGGGCAATGAACACTGAAGCTTTCTTT	CASSLPGAMNTEAFF
15	-	-	TRBV27	TRBJ2-7	TGTGCCAGCAGTCCCAAAAGCGGTTATACCTACGAGCAGTACTTC	CASSPKSGYTYEQYF
15	-	-	TRBV19	TRBJ1-1	TGTGCCAGTAGTCGACAGGTCGCGGTTGGGACTGAAGCTTTCTTT	CASSRQVAVGTEAFF
13	-	-	TRBV7-6	TRBJ1-2	TGTGCCAGCAGCTTAGGCGTAGACTATGGCTACACCTTC	CASSLGVDYGYTF
17	TRBD2	-	TRBV7-2	TRBJ2-1	TGTGCCAGCAGCTTAGACCCTAGCGGGAGGGCCTCAAATGAGCAGTTCTTC	CASSLDPSGRASNEQFF
13	-	-	TRBV7-3	TRBJ1-1	TGTGCCAGCAGCTTAGGTCCGGACACTGAAGCTTTCTTT	CASSLGPDTEAFF
16	-	-	TRBV7-2	TRBJ2-1	TGTGCCAGCAGCTTCACCGGGACTGGAGACTACAATGAGCAGTTCTTC	CASSFTGTGDYNEQFF
14	-	-	TRBV11-1	TRBJ2-2	TGTGCCAGCAGCTTAGGGGAGAGGACCGGGGAGCTGTTTTTT	CASSLGERTGELFF
15	TRBD1	-	TRBV19	TRBJ1-5	TGTGCCAGTAGTATAGGGGACAGGGGGAATCAGCCCCAGCATTTT	CASSIGDRGNQPQHF
15	TRBD1	-	TRBV7-3	TRBJ1-6	TGTGCCAGCAGCTTAGGACAGGGTTATAGATCACCCCTCCACTTT	CASSLGQGYRSPLHF
15	TRBD2	few	TRBV7-6	TRBJ2-7	TGTGCCAGCAGCTTAGCAGCGGGAGTACCCTACGAGCAGTACTTC	CASSLAAGVPYEQYF
16	-	-	TRBV5-5	TRBJ1-2	TGTGCCAGCAGCTTTGGAAGTCAGGCTACCTCCTATGGCTACACCTTC	CASSFGSQATSYGYTF
14	TRBD1	few	TRBV15	TRBJ1-1	TGTGCCACCAACCCGGGACAGGGGCTCGCTGAAGCTTTCTTT	CATNPGQGLAEAFF
12	-	-	TRBV24-1	TRBJ2-5	TGTGCCACCAGTGTCCGGGGGGAGACCCAGTACTTC	CATSVRGETQYF
14	TRBD2	-	TRBV5-1	TRBJ2-5	TGCGCCAGCAGCTTGACGGCTAGCGGGAGCACCAAGTACTTC	CASSLTASGSTKYF
15	-	-	TRBV2	TRBJ1-2	TGTGCCAGCAGTTTACAGGGATTATCTGGCTATGGCTACACCTTC	CASSLQGLSGYGYTF
14	-	-	TRBV25-1	TRBJ1-1	TGTGCCAGCAGTGAAGAACTCATGAACACTGAAGCTTTCTTT	CASSEELMNTEAFF
13	-	-	TRBV12-3/TRBV12-4	TRBJ2-3	TGTGCCAGCAGTCGCGGACGGGAAGATACGCAGTATTTT	CASSRGREDTQYF
18	TRBD2	-	TRBV4-2	TRBJ2-5	TGTGCCAGCAGCCAAGGATTAGCGGGACATCTGTCGGGGGAGACCCAGTACTTC	CASSQGLAGHLSGETQYF
15	-	-	TRBV15	TRBJ2-7	TGTGCCACCAGCAGGGCACAGGGAAGGGGTTACGAGCAGTACTTC	CATSRAQGRGYEQYF
15	TRBD2	-	TRBV11-2	TRBJ2-5	TGTGCCAGCAGCTTCGGGCTTGGACTAGCCGAGACCCAGTACTTC	CASSFGLGLAETQYF
17	TRBD2	-	TRBV4-2	TRBJ2-3	TGTGCCAGCAGCCAAGATCTTTCTAGCGGCAACACAGATACGCAGTATTTT	CASSQDLSSGNTDTQYF
13	-	-	TRBV19	TRBJ2-5	TGTGCCAGTAGGAGGGTGGCGGCCGAGACCCAGTACTTC	CASRRVAAETQYF
15	-	-	TRBV21-1	TRBJ2-7	-	CASSSVGTGTGEQYF
15	-	once	TRBV6-5	TRBJ2-7	TGTGCCAGCAGTTACCGAAGACAGAACTCCTACGAGCAGTACTTC	CASSYRRQNSYEQYF
16	TRBD2	-	TRBV11-2	TRBJ2-2	TGTGCCAGCAGCGGACTAGGGACGGGCAGCCCCGGGGAGCTGTTTTTT	CASSGLGTGSPGELFF
16	-	-	TRBV6-2/TRBV6-3	TRBJ2-1	TGTGCCAGCAGCCATCCTACTAGACGAAGCTACAATGAGCAGTTCTTC	CASSHPTRRSYNEQFF
13	TRBD1	-	TRBV6-4	TRBJ1-1	TGTGCCAGCAGCGTCGAGGGGGCCACTGAAGCTTTCTTT	CASSVEGATEAFF
16	-	-	TRBV5-1	TRBJ2-2	TGCGCCAGCAGCTCGGAGGGACAGATTCACACCGGGGAGCTGTTTTTT	CASSSEGQIHTGELFF
15	TRBD2	-	TRBV3-1/TRBV3-2	TRBJ2-2	TGTGCCAGCAGCAAAGCGGGAGTTCGGACCGGGGAGCTGTTTTTT	CASSKAGVRTGELFF